A single sample is the source of the 4 T cell receptor beta chains below, sequenced in a study of OX40 agonist ivuxolimab in advanced cancers. The protocol was immunoSEQ multiplex PCR, while the TCRdb copy is restricted to in-frame clones and leaves out a portion. The table lists around 20,000 clones, roughly 90% of them singletons. The sample was CD4+ or CD8+ T cells sorted from blood, taken in a trial of the OX40 agonist ivuxolimab. The receptors stem from an adult with an advanced solid tumor such as melanoma, head and neck, liver or kidney cancer.

The genes are TRBV9 and TRBJ2-1, with a possible D match to TRBD2 (5 bases). V was cut by 3 bases and J by 5 bases, with 9 bases left in between. CDR3 length equals 13 residues. Per germline, CDR1 SGDLS and CDR2 YYNGEE. CDR3 in amino acids: CASSASGNNEQFF. As DNA, the CDR3 is TGTGCCAGCAGCGCCAGCGGAAACAATGAGCAGTTCTTC.

V gene TRBV7-8 combines with J gene TRBJ2-5, with 10 nucleotides matching TRBD1. V was pared by 3 bases and J by 4 bases, with 5 bases of the junction left unmatched. CDR3 size: 15 residues. Germline CDR1 and CDR2: SGHVS and FQNEAQ. The CDR3 DNA is TGTGCCAGCAGCTTGACAGGGGGCGGTCTAGAGACCCAGTACTTC. It encodes CASSLTGGGLETQYF.

The sample holds one count of this clone. The chain uses TRBV9 and TRBJ2-5, with D possibly TRBD2 on 6 matching bases. Trimming cost V 2 bases and J 4 bases, with 15 bases left between them. The CDR3 sequence is 15 residues long. The germline V gene has CDR1 SGDLS and CDR2 YYNGEE. The CDR3 DNA reads as TGTGCCAGCAGCGTTCAACCGGGAGTTGTAGAGACCCAGTACTTC. Protein sequence: CASSVQPGVVETQYF.

This chain links TRBV10-3 with TRBJ2-3; a possible D gene is TRBD1 (8 bases). Germline V gene lookup returns CDR1 ENHRY and CDR2 SYGVKD. The V gene lost 10 bases and the J gene lost 2 bases, with 19 bases spanning the gap. The CDR3 covers 15 residues. CDR3 nucleotides: TGTGCCACCGGGGGGACAGGATTAACCACAGATACGCAGTATTTT. Translation: CATGGTGLTTDTQYF.